The table lists the clone carrying this T cell receptor beta chain with a few counts. Its target is unknown. TCRdb re-called the 5' RACE reads with MiXCR, one entry per CDR3 protein. The sample holds a few hundred thousand distinct CDR3 sequences, roughly an eighth seen once. There are 13 residues in the CDR3. V gave up 8 bases and J gave up 5 bases, with 13 bases separating them. These data come from a study of CD8 T cells in ankylosing spondylitis. Overall study findings and caveats: Some of these motif variants have turned up before, in reports on reactive arthritis synovial fluid and blood. The clones that were linked to disease were reported to be significantly enriched in matched synovial fluid samples from ankylosing spondylitis patients. What seemed typical of ankylosing spondylitis blood was a TCR beta motif built from several highly homologous variants.

The sequenced sample consisted of blood, either unsorted or a sorted T cell fraction (not recorded which). The chain employs TRBV12-3 or TRBV12-4 and TRBJ1-3; D gene uncertain. The receptor comes from a male donor with ankylosing spondylitis. CDR3 bases: TGTGCCAGCGGGCGCAGAGCCCGAAACACCATATATTTT. It yields the protein CASGRRARNTIYF.